A selection of T cell receptor beta chains follows, all from one sample in a study of OX40 agonist ivuxolimab in advanced cancers. Sequencing used immunoSEQ multiplex PCR; TCRdb keeps in-frame clones, though not all of them. The table shows tens of thousands of clones, with approximately 90% occurring only once. Sequenced material: CD4+ or CD8+ T cells sorted from blood, taken in a trial of the OX40 agonist ivuxolimab. These receptor sequences come from an adult with an advanced solid tumor such as melanoma, head and neck, liver or kidney cancer. Both conserved end residues are part of each CDR3. D genes are given only for firm matches. Rows may omit the clone size; those that give it use once, few, many or a size class.

>.|TRBJ2-5|TRBV9|.
TGTGCCAGCAGCGTAGAGAGAAAGGGCTACCAAGAGACCCAGTACTTC
CASSVERKGYQETQYF
>.|TRBJ2-1|TRBV28|.
TGTGCCAGCAGTTTCGCAATTGACCAATCCTACAATGAGCAGTTCTTC
CASSFAIDQSYNEQFF
>TRBD2|TRBJ2-1|TRBV29-1|.
TGCAGCGTTGAAGGTGCCGGGACTAGCGGGGCCATTACCTACAATGAGCAGTTCTTC
CSVEGAGTSGAITYNEQFF
>.|TRBJ1-5|TRBV27|.
TGTGCCAGCAGTTTAGCCGGTAGCAATCAGCCCCAGCATTTT
CASSLAGSNQPQHF
>.|TRBJ2-1|TRBV9|.
TGTGCCAGCAGCCCTACGGGAGTGTCCTACAATGAGCAGTTCTTC
CASSPTGVSYNEQFF
>.|TRBJ1-5|TRBV29-1|.
TGCAGCGCACGGGACGCGGATCAGCCCCAGCATTTT
CSARDADQPQHF
>.|TRBJ2-1|TRBV6-5|.
TGTGCCAGCAGAGACAGGATGCACAATGAGCAGTTCTTC
CASRDRMHNEQFF
>.|TRBJ2-7|TRBV18|.
TGTGCCAGCTCACGGGGGACGGTTACCTACGAGCAGTACTTC
CASSRGTVTYEQYF
>.|TRBJ1-5|TRBV19|.
TGTGCCAGTAGTATGGGGGGGGCCTTCAATCAGCCCCAGCATTTT
CASSMGGAFNQPQHF
>.|TRBJ2-3|TRBV15|.
TGTGCCACCAGCAGAGATCGGGCTAGGGGCACAGATACGCAGTATTTT
CATSRDRARGTDTQYF
>.|TRBJ1-3|TRBV6-4|few
TGTGCCAGCAGTGCCAGGGACGGAGGAAACACCATATATTTT
CASSARDGGNTIYF
>.|TRBJ1-3|TRBV29-1|once
TGCAGCGTTGTCTCGGGCTTAGGAAACACCATATATTTT
CSVVSGLGNTIYF
>.|TRBJ2-3|TRBV6-5|.
TGTGCCAGCAGTTACGGACCTAGCACAGATACGCAGTATTTT
CASSYGPSTDTQYF
>TRBD1|TRBJ2-7|TRBV5-1|.
TGCGCCAGCAGCTTGGGACAGGGGGCCGAGCAGTACTTC
CASSLGQGAEQYF
>TRBD1|TRBJ1-4|TRBV5-6|few
TGTGCCAGCAGCTTCGGACAGGGGGCAGATCTGTTTTTT
CASSFGQGADLFF
>TRBD1|TRBJ2-5|TRBV6-6|.
TGTGCCAGCAGTTACGCAACAGGGGTGGGAGAGACCCAGTACTTC
CASSYATGVGETQYF
>TRBD2|TRBJ2-1|TRBV27|.
TGTGCCAGCAGTATACTAGCGGCGTCCTACAATGAGCAGTTCTTC
CASSILAASYNEQFF
>.|TRBJ2-1|TRBV5-4|.
TGTGCCAGCAGCTGGGAGGACAGCTCTTACAATGAGCAGTTCTTC
CASSWEDSSYNEQFF
>.|TRBJ1-6|TRBV19|.
TGTGCCAGTAGCGCCGGGCAGGGGTTTTCACCCCTCCACTTT
CASSAGQGFSPLHF
>TRBD2|TRBJ2-2|TRBV29-1|.
TGCAGCGTTCCCATAGCGGGAACAAACACCGGGGAGCTGTTTTTT
CSVPIAGTNTGELFF
>.|TRBJ2-1|TRBV5-1|.
TGCGCCAGCAGCCCCACGGAGGGACTTGGATACAATGAGCAGTTCTTC
CASSPTEGLGYNEQFF
>.|TRBJ1-1|TRBV9|.
TGTGCCAGCAGCGTGTCAGGGTACACTGAAGCTTTCTTT
CASSVSGYTEAFF
>.|TRBJ2-7|TRBV6-5|.
TGTGCCAGCAGCAATCACAGGGTCGGGACCTACGAGCAGTACTTC
CASSNHRVGTYEQYF
>.|TRBJ1-5|TRBV9|.
TGTGCCAGCAGCGCGGAGGGTCATAGCAATCAGCCCCAGCATTTT
CASSAEGHSNQPQHF
>TRBD1|TRBJ1-1|TRBV7-9|few
TGTGCCAGCAGCCTAGGGGGCCTGTGGGGAGCTTTCTTT
CASSLGGLWGAFF
>.|TRBJ2-7|TRBV11-2|.
TGTGCCAGCAGCTTAGAAGTATGGCAGTCCTACGAGCAGTACTTC
CASSLEVWQSYEQYF